These 3 T cell receptor beta chains share one sample of origin, sequenced in a study of beta chain features in type 1 diabetes. Broader study findings: In all four CD4+ subsets, TCRB CDR3 length was significantly, moderately reduced in type 1 diabetes.

These TCRs are of unknown antigen specificity. As every portion of the isolated RNA was reverse transcribed, the sequencing read expressed TCRB transcripts. TCRdb's copy holds only in-frame clones and misses some; the assay was immunoSEQ multiplex PCR. The sample shows over 150,000 clones, roughly 8% of them seen only once. The sequenced sample consisted of central memory CD4+ T cells from blood. The receptors were sampled from a middle-aged woman with type 1 diabetes.

This clone was observed many times. J is TRBJ1-5 and V is TRBV7-2; 9 nucleotides match TRBD1. The CDR3 length is 16 residues. The germline gives CDR1 SGHTA, CDR2 FQGNSA. J lost 4 bases, V lost 3 bases, and 7 bases had no gene match. The CDR3 is CASSFVQGAPNQPQHF. The CDR3 DNA sequence: TGTGCCAGCAGCTTTGTACAGGGGGCGCCGAATCAGCCCCAGCATTTT. Supplemented by reference TRBV7-2 and TRBJ1-5, the full variable domain reads GAGVSQSPSNKVTEKGKDVELRCDPISGHTALYWYRQSLGQGLEFLIYFQGNSAPDKSGLPSDRFSAERTGGSVSTLTIQRTQQEDSAVYLCASSFVQGAPNQPQHFGDGTRLSIL.

This clone was observed a few times. The rearrangement joins TRBV27 to TRBJ2-1; tentative D call: TRBD2 (5 bases). The V and J ends lost 8 bases and 0 bases respectively, with 17 bases between them. There are 16 residues in the CDR3. Germline values: CDR1 MNHEY, CDR2 SMNVEV (reference sequence). The DNA of the CDR3 is TGTGCCAGCCGCCTGACGGGGTCTAGCTCCTACAATGAGCAGTTCTTC. Translation gives CASRLTGSSSYNEQFF.

The J gene is TRBJ1-1, the V gene TRBV2, with 8 bases aligning to TRBD1. J gave up 4 bases and V 6 bases, and 7 bases lay outside the gene matches. The CDR3 contains 14 residues. The germline gives CDR1 SNHLY, CDR2 FYNNEI. In DNA form, the CDR3 reads TGTGCCAGCAGCGACGGACAGGGTAGCACTGAAGCTTTCTTT. Residues: CASSDGQGSTEAFF.